These T cell receptor beta chains were read from a single sample in a study of cytomegalovirus exposure and HLA in healthy donors. Using immunoSEQ multiplex PCR, the repertoire was profiled, and TCRdb retains in-frame clones only, with some absent. The sample has about 160,000 clones, around 74% seen once. The material sequenced was PBMCs. The receptors shown here come from a woman under 40 in good health and CMV-seronegative. Both conserved end residues are part of each CDR3.

j_call v_call cdr3_aa
TRBJ2-5 TRBV11-1 CASRPVAAQETQYF
TRBJ1-2 TRBV7-3 CASKSQGASYGYTF
TRBJ1-1 TRBV6-1 CASRRNRAVVTEAFF
TRBJ2-7 TRBV27 CASSLTKGEQYF
TRBJ2-4 TRBV19 CASREGGRLAGANIQYF
TRBJ1-5 TRBV4-1 CASSQDLVRGWAYSNQPQHF
TRBJ2-7 TRBV5-8 CASRGQVLREQYF
TRBJ2-7 TRBV7-9 CASSPSDEQYF
TRBJ2-3 TRBV30 CAWDRGYTDTQYF
TRBJ1-2 TRBV20-1 CSATKGDGYTF
TRBJ2-2 TRBV29-1 CSARRGTGELFF
TRBJ1-2 TRBV28 CASSFIRVGYGYTF
TRBJ2-2 TRBV7-9 CASSTWTGESGELFF
TRBJ1-2 TRBV13 CASSMTANYGYTF
TRBJ1-1 TRBV14 CASSQQRGTEAFF
TRBJ2-1 TRBV19 CASSIMEPLGDEQFF
TRBJ1-5 TRBV6-1 CASGGLGGEPQHF
TRBJ2-5 TRBV5-1 CASSQMTGGMGETQYF
TRBJ2-5 TRBV2 CASSSQGAGETQYF
TRBJ1-3 TRBV30 CAWSGPPVTIYF
TRBJ1-6 TRBV2 CASSSGTLNSPLHF
TRBJ1-1 TRBV5-6 CASSLFQKNTEAFF
TRBJ2-7 TRBV2 CASLGTSRVREQYF
TRBJ1-1 TRBV7-9 CASSLRSDTEAFF
TRBJ1-2 TRBV13 CASSLEYRDVDGYTF
TRBJ1-1 TRBV5-1 CASTGQGVTEAFF
TRBJ2-2 TRBV5-1 CASSPLAGDTGELFF
TRBJ1-2 TRBV19 CATGRLASDYGYTF
TRBJ1-1 TRBV7-6 CASSLALSANTEAFF
TRBJ2-3 TRBV9 CASSVGQGTTDTQYF
TRBJ1-1 TRBV11-1 CASSHRGNLAEAFF
NA TRBV9 CASSGQGSEQYF
TRBJ2-1 TRBV5-1 CASSSETGWNEQFF
TRBJ2-2 TRBV13 CASSLAIGEGGELFF
TRBJ2-7 TRBV18 CASFTSTDYEQYF
TRBJ1-5 TRBV16 CASTGQGNQPQHF
TRBJ2-7 TRBV5-1 CASSLVRTSGNEQYF
TRBJ2-5 TRBV5-4 CASSYAGGTDYQETQYF
TRBJ2-2 TRBV25-1 CASSESRWDRHTGELFF
TRBJ2-7 TRBV5-1 CASSTGTSGGEQYF
TRBJ1-1 TRBV18 CASSGGEGAFF
TRBJ2-6 TRBV30 CAFSFSISGANGLTF
TRBJ2-2 TRBV19 CASSNQGLYTGELFF
TRBJ2-2 TRBV5-8 CASSLTGRSTGELLF
TRBJ1-1 TRBV5-1 CASSLKAQGDTEAFF